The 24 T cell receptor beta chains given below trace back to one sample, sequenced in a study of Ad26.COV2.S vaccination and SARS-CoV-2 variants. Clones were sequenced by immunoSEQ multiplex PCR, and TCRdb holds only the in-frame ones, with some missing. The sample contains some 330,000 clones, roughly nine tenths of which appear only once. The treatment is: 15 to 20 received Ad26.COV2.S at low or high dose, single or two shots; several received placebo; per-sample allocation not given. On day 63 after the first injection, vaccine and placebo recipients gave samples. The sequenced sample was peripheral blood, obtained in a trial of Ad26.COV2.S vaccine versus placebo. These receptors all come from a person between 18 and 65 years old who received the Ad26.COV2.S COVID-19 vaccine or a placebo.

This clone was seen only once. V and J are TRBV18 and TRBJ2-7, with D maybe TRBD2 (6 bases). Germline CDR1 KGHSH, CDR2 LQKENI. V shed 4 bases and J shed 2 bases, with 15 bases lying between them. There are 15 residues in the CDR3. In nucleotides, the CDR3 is TGTGCCAGCTCACAGACGTCAGGAGGGGCCTACGAGCAGTACGTC. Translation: CASSQTSGGAYEQYV.

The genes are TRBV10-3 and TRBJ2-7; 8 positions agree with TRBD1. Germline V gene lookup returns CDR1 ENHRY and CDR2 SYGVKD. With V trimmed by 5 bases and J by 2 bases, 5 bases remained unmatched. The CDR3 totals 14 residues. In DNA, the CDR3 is TGTGCCATCAGTTCCCGGACAGGGACCTACGAGCAGTACGTC. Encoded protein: CAISSRTGTYEQYV.

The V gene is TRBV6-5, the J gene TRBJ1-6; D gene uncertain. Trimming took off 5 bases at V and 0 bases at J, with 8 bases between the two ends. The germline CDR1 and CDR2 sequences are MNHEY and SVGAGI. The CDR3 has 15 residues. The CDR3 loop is CASSRKSSYNSPLHF. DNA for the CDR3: TGTGCCAGCAGTCGGAAGAGCTCCTATAATTCACCCCTCCACTTT.

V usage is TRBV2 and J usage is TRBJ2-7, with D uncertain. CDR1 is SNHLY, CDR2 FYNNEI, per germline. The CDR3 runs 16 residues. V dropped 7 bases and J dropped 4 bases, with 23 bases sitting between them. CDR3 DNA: TGTGCCAGCAATAGGTTATTCACTAATCATTTTTACGAGCAGTACTTC. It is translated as CASNRLFTNHFYEQYF.

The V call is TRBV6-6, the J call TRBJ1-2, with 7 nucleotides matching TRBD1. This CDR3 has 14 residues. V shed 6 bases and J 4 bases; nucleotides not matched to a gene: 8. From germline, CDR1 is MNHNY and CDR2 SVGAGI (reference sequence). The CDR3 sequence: CASSATDRLYGYTF. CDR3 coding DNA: TGTGCCAGCAGCGCCACGGACAGGCTCTATGGCTACACCTTC.

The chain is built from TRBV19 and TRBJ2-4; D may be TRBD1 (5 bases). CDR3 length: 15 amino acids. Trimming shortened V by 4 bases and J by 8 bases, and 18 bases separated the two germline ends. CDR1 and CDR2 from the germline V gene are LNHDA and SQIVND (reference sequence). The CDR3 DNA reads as TGTGCCAGTAGTAGCCTCCGTTATGGGGCAGACATTCAGTACTTC. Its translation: CASSSLRYGADIQYF.

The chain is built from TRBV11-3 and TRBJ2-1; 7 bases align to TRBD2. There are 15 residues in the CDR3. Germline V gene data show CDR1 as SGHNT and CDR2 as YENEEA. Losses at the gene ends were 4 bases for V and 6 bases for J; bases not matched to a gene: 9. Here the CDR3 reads CASSSAGSPFNEQFF. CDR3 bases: TGTGCCAGCAGCTCAGCGGGGAGCCCCTTCAATGAGCAGTTCTTC. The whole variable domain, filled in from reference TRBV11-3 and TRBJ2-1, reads EAGVVQSPRYKIIEKKQPVAFWCNPISGHNTLYWYLQNLGQGPELLIRYENEEAVDDSQLPKDRFSAERLKGVDSTLKIQPAELGDSAVYLCASSSAGSPFNEQFFGPGTRLTVL.

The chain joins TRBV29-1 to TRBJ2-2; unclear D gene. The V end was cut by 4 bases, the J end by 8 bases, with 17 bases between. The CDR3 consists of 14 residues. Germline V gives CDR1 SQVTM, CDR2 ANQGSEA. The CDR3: CSVVTFSRVGELFF. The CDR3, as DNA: TGCAGCGTTGTTACCTTCTCTAGGGTAGGGGAGCTGTTTTTT.

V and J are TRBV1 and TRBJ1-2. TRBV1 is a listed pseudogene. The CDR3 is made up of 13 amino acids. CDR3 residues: CTSSRSIKTLHTF. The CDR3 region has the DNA TGCACCAGCAGCCGATCTATAAAGACGTTGCACACCTTC.

The CDR3 reads CASSPGTSGTDTQYF. In nucleotides, the CDR3 is TGTGCCAGCAGCCCGGGGACTAGCGGCACAGATACGCAGTATTTT. This chain links TRBV11-2 with TRBJ2-3, with 10 bases that match TRBD2. The CDR3 is 15 amino acids. Trimming at V came to 5 bases and at J to 1 base, leaving 3 bases not matched to a gene. The germline V gene has CDR1 SGHAT and CDR2 FQNNGV.

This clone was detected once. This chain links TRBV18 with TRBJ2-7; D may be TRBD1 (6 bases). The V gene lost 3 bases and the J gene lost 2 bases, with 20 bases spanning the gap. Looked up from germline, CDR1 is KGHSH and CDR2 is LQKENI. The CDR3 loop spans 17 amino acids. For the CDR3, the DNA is TGTGCCAGCTCACCTGATTTCACAGGGATAAAGACCTACGAGCAGTACTTC. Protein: CASSPDFTGIKTYEQYF.

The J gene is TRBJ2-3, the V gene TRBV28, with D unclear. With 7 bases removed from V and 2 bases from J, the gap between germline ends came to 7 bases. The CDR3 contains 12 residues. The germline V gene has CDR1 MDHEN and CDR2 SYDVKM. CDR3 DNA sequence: TGTGCCAGCACCGAAGACACAGATACGCAGTATTTT. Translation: CASTEDTDTQYF.

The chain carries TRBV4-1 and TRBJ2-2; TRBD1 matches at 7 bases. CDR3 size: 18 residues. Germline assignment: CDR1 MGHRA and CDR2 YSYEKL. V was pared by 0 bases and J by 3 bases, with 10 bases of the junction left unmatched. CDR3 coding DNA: TGCGCCAGCAGCCAAGATGTCCAGGGACAGACATACACCGGGGAGCTGTTTTTT. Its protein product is CASSQDVQGQTYTGELFF.

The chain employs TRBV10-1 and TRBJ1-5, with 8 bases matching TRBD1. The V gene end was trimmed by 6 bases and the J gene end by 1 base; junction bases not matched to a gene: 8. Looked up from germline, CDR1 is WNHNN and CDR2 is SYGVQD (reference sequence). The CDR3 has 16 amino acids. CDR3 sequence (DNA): TGCGCCAGCAGGGGGACAGGTGGGCTAAGCAATCAGCCCCAGCATTTT. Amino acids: CASRGTGGLSNQPQHF.

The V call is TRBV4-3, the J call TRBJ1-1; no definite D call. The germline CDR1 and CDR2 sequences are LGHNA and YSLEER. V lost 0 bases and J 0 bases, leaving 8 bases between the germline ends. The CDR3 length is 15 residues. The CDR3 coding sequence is TGCGCCAGCAGCCAAGAATCCGGGTTGAACACTGAAGCTTTCTTT. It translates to CASSQESGLNTEAFF.

The CDR3 sequence: CASSPPSTGELFF. The DNA for the CDR3 is TGCGCCAGCAGCCCCCCCTCCACCGGGGAGCTGTTTTTT. The rearrangement links TRBV5-1 to TRBJ2-2; no firm D call. With 4 bases removed from V and 4 bases from J, the gap between germline ends came to 8 bases. The CDR3 is made up of 13 amino acids. Germline V gene data show CDR1 as SGHRS and CDR2 as YFSETQ.

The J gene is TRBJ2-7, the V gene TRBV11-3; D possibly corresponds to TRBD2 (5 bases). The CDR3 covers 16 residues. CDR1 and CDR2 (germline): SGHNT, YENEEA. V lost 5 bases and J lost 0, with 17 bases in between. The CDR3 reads CASSPSSGASSYEQYV. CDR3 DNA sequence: TGTGCCAGCAGCCCGTCCAGCGGAGCTAGCTCCTACGAGCAGTACGTC.

Written as DNA, the CDR3 is TGTGCCAGCAGTCGGACAGGGAATCAGCCCCAGCATTTT. Translation gives CASSRTGNQPQHF. The chain couples TRBV6-5 to TRBJ1-5; 8 nucleotides match TRBD1. The CDR3 extends over 13 amino acids. Germline-derived CDR1 and CDR2 are MNHEY and SVGAGI. The trim removed 5 bases at V and 4 bases at J, leaving 1 base unmatched.

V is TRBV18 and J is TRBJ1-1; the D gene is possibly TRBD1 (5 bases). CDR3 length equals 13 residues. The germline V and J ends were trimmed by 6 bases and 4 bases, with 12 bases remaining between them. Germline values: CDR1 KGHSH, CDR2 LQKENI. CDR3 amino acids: CASSLQDGTEAFF. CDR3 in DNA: TGTGCCAGCTCGCTACAGGACGGCACTGAAGCTTTCTTT.

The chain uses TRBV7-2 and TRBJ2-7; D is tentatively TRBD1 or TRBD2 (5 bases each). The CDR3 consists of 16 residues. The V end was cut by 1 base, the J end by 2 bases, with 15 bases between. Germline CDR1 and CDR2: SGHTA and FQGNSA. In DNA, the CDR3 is TGTGCCAGCAGCTTAGGCTTTGGGACGGAGGCCTACGAGCAGTACTTC. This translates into CASSLGFGTEAYEQYF.

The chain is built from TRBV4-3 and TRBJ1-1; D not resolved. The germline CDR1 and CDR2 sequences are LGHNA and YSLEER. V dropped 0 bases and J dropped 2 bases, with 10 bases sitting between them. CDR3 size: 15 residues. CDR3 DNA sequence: TGCGCCAGCAGCCAAGAATGGGGTCTAAACACTGAAGCTTTCTTT. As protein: CASSQEWGLNTEAFF.

CDR3 nucleotide sequence: TGCGCCAGCAGCCAAGACCGGACAGCGTATGGTATAGGCTACACCTTC. Translating gives CASSQDRTAYGIGYTF. The rearrangement uses TRBV4-3 and TRBJ1-2; TRBD1 is a possible D gene (6 bases). Per the germline V gene, CDR1 is LGHNA and CDR2 is YSLEER. The V and J ends lost 0 bases and 8 bases respectively, with 19 bases between them. The CDR3 loop spans 16 amino acids.

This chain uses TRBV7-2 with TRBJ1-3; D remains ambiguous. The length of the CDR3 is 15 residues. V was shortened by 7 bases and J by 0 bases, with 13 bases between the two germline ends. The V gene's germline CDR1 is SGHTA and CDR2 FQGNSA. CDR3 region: CASTKTQSSGNTIYF. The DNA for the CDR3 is TGTGCCAGCACCAAAACCCAGAGCTCTGGAAACACCATATATTTT.

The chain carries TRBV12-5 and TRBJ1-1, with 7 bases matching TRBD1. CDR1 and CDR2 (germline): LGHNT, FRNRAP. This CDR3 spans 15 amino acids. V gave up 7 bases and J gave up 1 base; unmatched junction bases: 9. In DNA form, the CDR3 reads TGTGCTAGTGTCTCAGAGGGGGCTGCGAACACTGAAGCTTTCTTT. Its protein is CASVSEGAANTEAFF.